This record covers a single T cell receptor beta chain. Its target is unknown. This record comes from a study of OX40 agonist ivuxolimab in advanced cancers. Points from the study as a whole: With doses of 0.1 to 3.0 mg/kg, CD4+ and CD8+ blood T cells had undergone clonal expansion by week 6. Determination of antigen specificity was not performed for the expanded peripheral T cells.

CDR1 and CDR2 (germline): KGHSH, LQKENI. The CDR3 totals 15 residues. V lost 6 bases to trimming and J lost 6 bases, with 21 bases between them. Here immunoSEQ multiplex PCR was the method, and the copy in TCRdb shows in-frame clones only, minus some. In the table there are roughly 76,000 clones, over 75% of which are singletons. Systemic immunosuppression or autoimmune disease history was grounds to exclude patients. Peripheral blood came from all dose cohorts at three timepoints. The V and J genes are TRBV18 and TRBJ2-7, with D perhaps being TRBD1 or TRBD2 (5 bases each). Source: CD4+ or CD8+ T cells sorted from blood, taken in a trial of the OX40 agonist ivuxolimab. The source is an adult with an advanced solid tumor such as melanoma, head and neck, liver or kidney cancer. For the CDR3, the DNA is TGTGCCAGCTCTGGGCAAAGGGCACTTGGGACCGAGCAGTACTTC. Amino acids: CASSGQRALGTEQYF. Full variable domain (rest looked up from reference TRBV18 and TRBJ2-7): NAGVMQNPRHLVRRRGQEARLRCSPMKGHSHVYWYRQLPEEGLKFMVYLQKENIIDESGMPKERFSAEFPKEGPSILRIQQVVRGDSAAYFCASSGQRALGTEQYFGPGTRLTVT.